This T cell receptor (beta chain) was recovered during a study of blood T cell repertoires in COVID-19. The protocol was immunoSEQ multiplex PCR, while the TCRdb copy is restricted to in-frame clones and leaves out a portion. In the table there are roughly 180,000 clones, over 75% of which are singletons. The CDR3 is 15 residues long. V lost 3 bases and J lost 2, with 11 bases in between. Per germline, CDR1 LNHDA and CDR2 SQIVND (reference sequence). The V call is TRBV19, the J call TRBJ2-1; TRBD2 is a possible D gene (6 bases). The material sequenced was PBMCs or T cells enriched from blood (not recorded which). The clonotype originates from a man aged 45 to 65 who had recovered from COVID-19. The CDR3 sequence is CASSIPGVTYNEQFF. CDR3 in DNA: TGTGCCAGTAGTATTCCGGGAGTAACCTACAATGAGCAGTTCTTC.